This TCR beta chain emerged from a study of blood T cells in healthy people across ages. Sample-barcoded 5' priming and a J-beta primer mix drove a second PCR of roughly 7 to 11 cycles. Using its own MiXCR run on the 5' RACE reads, TCRdb lists one record per CDR3 protein. The data contain 550,000 to 750,000 distinct CDR3 sequences, around 20% of them singletons. Study observations and caveats: Samples with more naive T cells showed higher observed beta diversity.

Germline CDR1 DFQATT, CDR2 SNEGSKA (reference sequence). V was pared by 2 bases and J by 5 bases, with 12 bases between. CDR3 length: 13 residues. A word on this clonotype: What it recognizes is unknown.

Sequencing was performed on blood. The sequence was obtained from a man aged 65 to 85 in good health. This sequence joins TRBV20-1 and TRBJ2-5, with a possible D match to TRBD1 (5 bases). The CDR3 reads CSARKTVLETQYF. Here the CDR3 DNA reads TGCAGTGCTAGAAAGACAGTTTTGGAGACCCAGTACTTC.